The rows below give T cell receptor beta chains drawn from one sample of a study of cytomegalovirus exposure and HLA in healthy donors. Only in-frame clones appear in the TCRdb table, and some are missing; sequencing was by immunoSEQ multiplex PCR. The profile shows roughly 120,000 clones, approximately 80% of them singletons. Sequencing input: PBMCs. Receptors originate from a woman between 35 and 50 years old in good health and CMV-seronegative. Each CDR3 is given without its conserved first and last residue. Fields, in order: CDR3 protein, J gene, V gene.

ASSLNSGPSPLH	TRBJ1-6	TRBV6-5
ASSQEGAGESDTQY	TRBJ2-3	TRBV4-1
ASSHTVDYGYT	TRBJ1-2	TRBV4-2
ASSLGQGSVDTQY	TRBJ2-3	TRBV5-1
ASSRDRDGYT	TRBJ1-2	TRBV10-2
ASSLRWTLNTEAF	TRBJ1-1	TRBV7-2
ASSLGLAGVYEQF	TRBJ2-1	TRBV7-9
ASSFRQGSTEAF	TRBJ1-1	TRBV27
ASSLGQGNQPQH	TRBJ1-5	TRBV7-9
ASSFFLSEQY	TRBJ2-7	TRBV5-6
ASSSVTGDNEQF	TRBJ2-1	TRBV7-2
ASSEALRVNSPLH	TRBJ1-6	TRBV6-1
ASSLGEFPPYEQY	TRBJ2-7	TRBV7-9
ASSRTTGGDQPQH	TRBJ1-5	TRBV4-1
ASSLVGTTEY	TRBJ2-7	TRBV7-9
ASRDRELNTEAF	TRBJ1-1	TRBV6-6
ASSPGDQAYEQY	TRBJ2-7	TRBV4-3
ASSSTTGVRNQPQH	TRBJ1-5	TRBV28
ASSPGGGRQPQH	TRBJ1-5	TRBV18
ASSVGGVDEQY	TRBJ2-7	TRBV25-1
ASSPLGVEGPPKLF	TRBJ1-4	TRBV7-9
ASSECGQY	TRBJ2-7	TRBV6-1
ASGQPNTEAF	TRBJ1-1	TRBV7-2
ASRLDRGTIYGYT	TRBJ1-2	TRBV6-1
ASSLGQSYGYT	TRBJ1-2	TRBV5-1
SARTGGNEQF	TRBJ2-1	TRBV29-1
ASSRQGSRGRNEQF	TRBJ2-1	TRBV7-2
ASSLLRQTPGTEAF	TRBJ1-1	TRBV27
ASARGNYGYT	TRBJ1-2	TRBV2
ASRRAGGTHNEQF	TRBJ2-1	TRBV7-2
ASSSWTLKGYNEQF	TRBJ2-1	TRBV11-2
ASSRGEVGNQPQH	TRBJ1-5	TRBV4-1
ASKLDRGHGYT	TRBJ1-2	TRBV2
ASSPRVSPSGGTDTQY	TRBJ2-3	TRBV18
ASSSPGLAGGPTDTQY	TRBJ2-3	TRBV28
ASSPIPGTGSYNEQF	TRBJ2-1	TRBV27
ASSFGGNTGELF	TRBJ2-2	TRBV11-3
ASSLLGGIQETQY	TRBJ2-5	TRBV7-3
ASSEGTGSYNEQF	TRBJ2-1	TRBV6-1
ASSLARVGYNEQF	TRBJ2-1	TRBV4-3
ASSRDRDLGEQF	TRBJ2-1	TRBV6-1
ASSLRRGSGNTIY	TRBJ1-3	TRBV27
ATSAGGSMAEAF	TRBJ1-1	TRBV15
ASSLRSQEAWGEKLF	TRBJ1-4	TRBV27
ASSLGQGKREKLF	TRBJ1-4	TRBV18
ASSLPGTVAYEQY	TRBJ2-7	TRBV5-6
ASRTDRGSYNEQY	TRBJ2-7	TRBV6-5
ASSTYLLAGGEGETQY	TRBJ2-5	TRBV19
ASSLPTRQGFSSYEQY	TRBJ2-7	TRBV7-7
ASNFKETQY	TRBJ2-5	TRBV6-5